This is a list of T cell receptor beta chains from one sample in a study of cytomegalovirus exposure and HLA in healthy donors. Data came from immunoSEQ multiplex PCR; TCRdb stores just in-frame clones and leaves some out. The data contain roughly 180,000 clones, 76% of them seen just once; the ten biggest clones take up around 1.5%. Specimen: PBMCs. The receptors shown here come from a man younger than 35 in good health and CMV-seronegative. The conserved cysteine and the conserved F or W are not part of the CDR3 here. D genes are given only for firm matches.

D: TRBD2; V: TRBV2; CDR3: ASKTSAGGITETQY
D: .; V: TRBV27; CDR3: ATFGGSSFLNYGYT
D: .; V: TRBV15; CDR3: ATSLDGGEQF
D: .; V: TRBV11-1; CDR3: ASSSAGQGDGYT
D: .; V: TRBV2; CDR3: ASRILEVYEQY
D: .; V: TRBV30; CDR3: AWSVRGLKNQPQH
D: TRBD2; V: TRBV4-1; CDR3: ASSSGLAGGASADTQY
D: TRBD1; V: TRBV25-1; CDR3: ASTLTGGTGGYT
D: .; V: TRBV10-3; CDR3: AISEDSVYYGYT
D: TRBD1; V: TRBV6-5; CDR3: ASSYSWGQANEKLF
D: .; V: TRBV30; CDR3: AWRGAGGNTIY
D: TRBD1; V: TRBV10-3; CDR3: ASSHRDRGPEQY
D: TRBD1; V: TRBV6-5; CDR3: ASSYTGQGLSEQF
D: .; V: TRBV6-1; CDR3: ASSVALSTDTQY
D: TRBD2; V: TRBV11-2; CDR3: ASSREGAYNEQF
D: TRBD1; V: TRBV5-4; CDR3: ASSGQQGEEQY
D: TRBD2; V: TRBV7-2; CDR3: ASSPGLAGDGQY
D: TRBD2; V: TRBV6-5; CDR3: ASSYSLAVSSYEQY
D: .; V: TRBV28; CDR3: ASSPWEGRQPQH
D: TRBD2; V: TRBV5-1; CDR3: ASSSGLAGLSGTQY
D: .; V: TRBV18; CDR3: ASLPRVAADTQY
D: .; V: TRBV19; CDR3: ASRNQGVQF
D: .; V: TRBV19; CDR3: ASSEGYGNSPLH
D: .; V: TRBV25-1; CDR3: ASSEGLSYEQY
D: TRBD1; V: TRBV27; CDR3: ASSPWTGGGRGTEAF
D: TRBD1; V: TRBV19; CDR3: ASRRVRGGTTNEKLF
D: TRBD1; V: TRBV5-1; CDR3: ASSPGQGDNEQY
D: .; V: TRBV6-5; CDR3: ASSARGTGELF
D: .; V: TRBV20-1; CDR3: SATDYTEAF
D: .; V: TRBV21-1; CDR3: ASSNRVGGTEAF
D: TRBD1; V: TRBV5-5; CDR3: ASSFPGGGTEAF
D: TRBD1; V: TRBV9; CDR3: ASATRLTGETQY
D: .; V: TRBV4-1; CDR3: ASSQGDNEQF
D: TRBD2; V: TRBV5-1; CDR3: ASSLEGLTSGGSYEQY
D: TRBD2; V: TRBV5-1; CDR3: ASSLAATGLAGARATDTQY
D: TRBD1; V: TRBV11-2; CDR3: ASSPIDRVPYGYT
D: TRBD1; V: TRBV6-5; CDR3: ASSYGDRNTDTQY
D: TRBD1; V: TRBV5-5; CDR3: ASSLVGDRGQYNEQF
D: .; V: TRBV19; CDR3: ASTHGGELF
D: TRBD2; V: TRBV5-4; CDR3: ASSTSGYEQY
D: TRBD1; V: TRBV5-1; CDR3: ASSFGTGEEAF
D: .; V: TRBV7-9; CDR3: ASSAAYEQY
D: .; V: TRBV28; CDR3: ASSLVGRDTEAF
D: TRBD1; V: TRBV4-2; CDR3: ASSQAGTGSEEQF
D: TRBD1; V: TRBV5-6; CDR3: ASEGAGENEQY